This T cell receptor beta chain was profiled in a study of siplizumab effects on memory and regulatory T cells. Study results and caveats: The authors did not confirm suppressive function in proliferating Tregs from siplizumab cultures. Among mappable alloreactive CD4+ clones, the Treg-derived fraction averaged approximately 73% with siplizumab versus about 27% in controls.

Points on this clone: No antigen is known for it.

Germline CDR1 reads KGHSH; CDR2 reads LQKENI. This CDR3 spans 14 amino acids. V lost 1 base to trimming and J lost 4 bases, with 11 bases between them. The study assayed approximately 100,000 TCR templates per sample. Only in-frame clones appear in the TCRdb table, and some are missing; sequencing was by immunoSEQ multiplex PCR. The sample has 95,000 to 130,000 clones, about 94% seen once; the top ten hold roughly 1.5%. The chain links TRBV18 to TRBJ2-7; TRBD1 is a possible D gene (6 bases). Sequenced: non-Treg CD4+ T cells sorted from blood. This sequence was found in a human donor in good health. The CDR3 loop is CASSPRQALYEQYF. The CDR3 nucleotides read TGTGCCAGCTCACCACGACAGGCGCTTTACGAGCAGTACTTC.